A single sample is the source of the 13 T cell receptor beta chains below, sequenced in a study of PD-1 blockade in mismatch repair-deficient tumors. Sequencing was performed with immunoSEQ multiplex PCR; in TCRdb, only in-frame clones are kept and a portion is missing. The sample has 120,000 or so clones, about 88% seen once; the top ten hold about 13%. The starting material was peripheral blood, obtained 44 weeks after starting pembrolizumab. These receptors came from an adult with mismatch repair-deficient cancer.

The chain recombines TRBV7-9 with TRBJ1-3, with D perhaps matching TRBD1 (5 bases). The CDR3 contains 15 residues. Germline V gene data show CDR1 as SEHNR and CDR2 as FQNEAQ (reference sequence). Deletions cut 5 bases from V and 3 bases from J, with 14 bases between. CDR3 sequence: CASSPNRRDGNTIYF. In DNA form, the CDR3 reads TGTGCCAGCAGCCCGAACAGGAGAGATGGAAACACCATATATTTT.

This rearrangement joins TRBV6-1 to TRBJ1-2, with D hard to call. The CDR3 runs to 14 residues. The V end lost 1 base, the J end lost 6 bases, and 12 bases lay between the germline ends. Looked up from germline, CDR1 is MNHNS and CDR2 is SASEGT. In nucleotides, the CDR3 is TGTGCCAGCAGTGAAGGGACCTCAAGCCATGGCTACACCTTC. Amino acids: CASSEGTSSHGYTF.

The V gene is TRBV18, the J gene TRBJ2-1, with TRBD2 matching over 7 bases. The CDR3 length is 17 residues. J was trimmed by 7 bases and V by 0 bases; bases with no gene match: 12. From germline, CDR1 is KGHSH and CDR2 LQKENI. The DNA of the CDR3 is TGTGCCAGCTCACCACCGGTTCCGCGGGAGTTGAGTAATGAGCAGTTCTTC. Protein: CASSPPVPRELSNEQFF.

The table lists this clone with a few counts. The chain links TRBV20-1 to TRBJ2-1; D remains ambiguous. Trimming pared 4 bases from V and 3 bases from J, leaving 4 bases between. This CDR3 is built from 11 residues. Germline V gene data show CDR1 as DFQATT and CDR2 as SNEGSKA (reference sequence). This CDR3 reads CSATDYNEQFF. The CDR3 DNA follows: TGCAGTGCTACCGACTACAATGAGCAGTTCTTC.

The chain is built from TRBV7-9 and TRBJ2-3, with D perhaps matching TRBD2 (5 bases). This CDR3 comprises 13 residues. Between the trimmed V and J ends, which lost 5 bases and 10 bases, there was a span of 16 bases. Germline CDR1 reads SEHNR; CDR2 reads FQNEAQ (reference sequence). The CDR3 loop is CASSPSFTGAQYF. Here the CDR3 DNA reads TGTGCCAGCAGCCCGAGTTTTACCGGGGCGCAGTATTTT. Drawing the rest from reference TRBV7-9 and TRBJ2-3, the complete variable domain is DTGVSQNPRHKITKRGQNVTFRCDPISEHNRLYWYRQTLGQGPEFLTYFQNEAQLEKSRLLSDRFSAERPKGSFSTLEIQRTEQGDSAMYLCASSPSFTGAQYFGPGTRLTVL.

This rearrangement joins TRBV28 to TRBJ2-3, with D possibly being TRBD2 (6 bases). This CDR3 region has 15 residues. Trimming stripped 6 bases from V and 4 bases from J, with 17 bases between. The germline V gene encodes CDR1 MDHEN and CDR2 SYDVKM. The CDR3 DNA reads as TGTGCCAGCAGCGGTCGGAGGGCCTTTGCAGATACGCAGTATTTT. The encoded protein is CASSGRRAFADTQYF.

This chain joins TRBV27 and TRBJ2-1; TRBD1 is a possible D gene (5 bases). Trimming left V 0 bases short and J 8 bases short, with 17 bases between. Germline CDR1 reads MNHEY; CDR2 reads SMNVEV (reference sequence). The CDR3 runs 16 residues. In nucleotides, the CDR3 is TGTGCCAGCAGTTTATCCCACCTATTAGGGGTGGATGAGCAGTTCTTC. Its protein product is CASSLSHLLGVDEQFF.

V usage is TRBV2 and J usage is TRBJ1-5; weak D call: TRBD1 (5 bases). Germline V gives CDR1 SNHLY, CDR2 FYNNEI. The CDR3 runs 14 residues. V was pared by 3 bases and J by 5 bases, with 11 bases between. The CDR3 nucleotides read TGTGCCAGCAGTGAGGGCAGGGCGCATCAGCCCCAGCATTTT. Amino acids: CASSEGRAHQPQHF.

The chain combines TRBV6-5 with TRBJ2-3, with no clear D. The CDR3 has 12 amino acids. Per germline, CDR1 MNHEY and CDR2 SVGAGI. Trimming removed 6 bases at V and 4 bases at J, with 8 bases between. CDR3 region: CASSAGSDTQYF. CDR3 in DNA: TGTGCCAGCAGCGCTGGGTCAGATACGCAGTATTTT.

The CDR3 reads CASSLVGAGGTYEQYF. CDR3 sequence (DNA): TGTGCCAGCAGCCTGGTAGGAGCGGGAGGCACCTACGAGCAGTACTTC. The genes are TRBV13 and TRBJ2-7; 9 nucleotides agree with TRBD2. Germline V gives CDR1 PRHDT, CDR2 FYEKMQ (reference sequence). With V trimmed by 5 bases and J by 2 bases, 10 bases remained unmatched. CDR3 length equals 16 residues.

This clone was seen only once. The chain combines TRBV30 with TRBJ2-3; D possibly matches TRBD1 or TRBD2 (5 bases each). Trimming removed 3 bases at V and 5 bases at J, with 15 bases between. The CDR3 extends over 14 amino acids. Germline assignment: CDR1 GTSNPN and CDR2 SVGIG (reference sequence). The CDR3 is CAWRMDGAGDTQYF. DNA for the CDR3: TGTGCCTGGAGAATGGATGGGGCGGGAGATACGCAGTATTTT. Based on the CDR3 plus reference TRBV30 and TRBJ2-3, the full variable domain is SQTIHQWPATLVQPVGSPLSLECTVEGTSNPNLYWYRQAAGRGLQLLFYSVGIGQISSEVPQNLSASRPQDRQFILSSKKLLLSDSGFYLCAWRMDGAGDTQYFGPGTRLTVL.

The rearrangement links TRBV28 to TRBJ1-5; TRBD1 matches 9 bases. This CDR3 spans 17 amino acids. Per germline, CDR1 MDHEN and CDR2 SYDVKM. J was trimmed by 0 bases and V by 3 bases; bases with no gene match: 6. The CDR3 bases are TGTGCCAGCAGTTTCCAAGGACAGGGGCCTAGCAATCAGCCCCAGCATTTT. Translating it yields CASSFQGQGPSNQPQHF. Together with reference TRBV28 and TRBJ1-5, the CDR3 gives the full variable domain: DVKVTQSSRYLVKRTGEKVFLECVQDMDHENMFWYRQDPGLGLRLIYFSYDVKMKEKGDIPEGYSVSREKKERFSLILESASTNQTSMYLCASSFQGQGPSNQPQHFGDGTRLSIL.

The chain has TRBV19 and TRBJ2-2, with D perhaps TRBD1 or TRBD2 (5 bases each). Germline CDR1 and CDR2: LNHDA and SQIVND (reference sequence). V shed 7 bases and J shed 4 bases, with 22 bases lying between them. The CDR3 spans 17 residues. In DNA form, the CDR3 reads TGTGCCAGTACCAGAGGACATACTTACCGGGGCACCGGGGAGCTGTTTTTT. It is translated as CASTRGHTYRGTGELFF.